The text below deals with one TCR beta chain. This record comes from a study of shared clonotypes between healthy human individuals. The CDR3 spans 15 residues. Germline values: CDR1 SGHDT, CDR2 YYEEEE. The V end lost 0 bases, the J end lost 0 bases, and 9 bases lay between the germline ends. This was a deep-level run. Genomic DNA from each subset was divided evenly over several immunoSEQ plates. Around 28,000 T cell genomes (about 0.3 ug DNA) went into each PBMC replicate. The sequenced material, unsorted PBMC DNA, was run on ten immunoSEQ deep assay plates. The table came from immunoSEQ multiplex PCR; TCRdb's copy has only in-frame clones and leaves some out. Counted here are about 480,000 clones, almost 80% occurring once; the ten biggest clones make up 12%.

Sequenced material: PBMCs. The V gene is TRBV5-6, the J gene TRBJ1-1; a weak D match, TRBD1 (5 bases). The clonotype was recovered from a woman aged 40 to 50 in good health. Some clones in this sample may be carry-over from other donors' samples. The CDR3 loop reads CASSLGDEMNTEAFF. As DNA, the CDR3 is TGTGCCAGCAGCTTGGGGGACGAAATGAACACTGAAGCTTTCTTT.